Sequencing of this T cell receptor beta chain was carried out in a study of control samples from healthy donors and cancer patients. Produced via immunoSEQ multiplex PCR; TCRdb's table is partial and in-frame only. The sample gives about 92,000 clones, around 80% of which show up once; around 9.1% is in the top ten. Germline V lookup: CDR1 SGHNT, CDR2 YENEEA. V lost 8 bases and J 0 bases, leaving 9 bases between the germline ends. The CDR3 is made up of 13 amino acids. The TCR was taken from a woman aged 55-70 years in good health. The V and J genes are TRBV11-3 and TRBJ2-3, with TRBD2 as a possible D gene (5 bases). Sequenced: blood. The CDR3 region is CASGSDSTDTQYF. The CDR3 DNA is TGTGCCAGCGGTAGCGATAGCACAGATACGCAGTATTTT.